A single sample gave rise to the 8 T cell receptor beta chains below, sequenced in a study of blood T cell repertoires in COVID-19. Clones were read by immunoSEQ multiplex PCR, and TCRdb kept only the in-frame ones, dropping some. Among more than 250,000 clones listed, about four fifths were seen once. Source material: peripheral blood. Receptors originate from a woman aged 50 to 60 with acute or convalescent COVID-19.

This rearrangement joins TRBV4-1 to TRBJ1-1, with D possibly matching TRBD1 (6 bases). V was clipped by 2 bases and J by 7 bases, with 17 bases between them. There are 15 residues in the CDR3. Per the germline V gene, CDR1 is MGHRA and CDR2 is YSYEKL. The CDR3 nucleotides read TGCGCCAGCAGCCAAAAACGCCAGGGGAGTAATGAAGCTTTCTTT. It yields the protein CASSQKRQGSNEAFF.

The genes are TRBV18 and TRBJ2-2; D ambiguous. This CDR3 contains 16 residues. Between the trimmed V and J ends, which lost 1 base and 0 bases, there was a span of 9 bases. Germline assignment: CDR1 KGHSH and CDR2 LQKENI. The CDR3 reads CASSPRGSSNTGELFF. Here the CDR3 DNA reads TGTGCCAGCTCACCACGTGGCAGTTCGAACACCGGGGAGCTGTTTTTT.

The V call is TRBV6-6, the J call TRBJ1-1; the D is unclear. V lost 5 bases, J lost 0 bases, and 19 bases lay in between. CDR1 and CDR2 (germline): MNHNY, SVGAGI (reference sequence). The CDR3 has 17 amino acids. The CDR3 loop is CASSQPRRGFMNTEAFF. The CDR3 DNA reads as TGTGCCAGCAGTCAACCTCGACGGGGATTCATGAACACTGAAGCTTTCTTT.

This chain links TRBV19 with TRBJ1-5, with 7 bases matching TRBD1. The CDR3 totals 14 residues. CDR1 is LNHDA, CDR2 SQIVND, per germline (reference sequence). The trim removed 3 bases at V and 7 bases at J, leaving 6 bases unmatched. The CDR3 DNA reads as TGTGCCAGTAGTATTCAAGGGGGCGGGCAGCCCCAGCATTTT. Protein product: CASSIQGGGQPQHF.

The chain recombines TRBV7-7 with TRBJ2-5; weak D call: TRBD1 (6 bases). The germline CDR1 and CDR2 sequences are SSHAT and FNYEAQ (reference sequence). V dropped 2 bases and J dropped 3 bases, with 7 bases sitting between them. The CDR3 has 13 amino acids. CDR3 nucleotide sequence: TGTGCCAGCAGCTTAAAGGGGGAAGAGACCCAGTACTTC. Amino acid sequence: CASSLKGEETQYF. The complete variable domain, with remaining parts taken from reference TRBV7-7 and TRBJ2-5, reads GAGVSQSPRYKVTKRGQDVTLRCDPISSHATLYWYQQALGQGPEFLTYFNYEAQPDKSGLPSDRFSAERPEGSISTLTIQRTEQRDSAMYRCASSLKGEETQYFGPGTRLLVL.

This clone came up a few times. The chain uses TRBV6-5 and TRBJ1-1, with D hard to call. Per the germline V gene, CDR1 is MNHEY and CDR2 is SVGAGI. V was cut by 0 bases and J by 10 bases, with 9 bases left in between. The length of the CDR3 is 12 residues. In DNA form, the CDR3 reads TGTGCCAGCAGTTACTCAGGTTCAGGAGCTTTCTTT. Its protein product is CASSYSGSGAFF.

This clone was counted once. As DNA, the CDR3 is TGTGCCAGCGGGACAGCGGTTCAAGAGACCCAGTACTTC. Its translation is CASGTAVQETQYF. This chain uses TRBV27 with TRBJ2-5; 7 bases agree with TRBD1. In germline, CDR1 is MNHEY, CDR2 SMNVEV (reference sequence). The CDR3 runs to 13 residues. With V trimmed by 8 bases and J by 2 bases, 5 bases remained unmatched.

The genes are TRBV5-1 and TRBJ2-2; TRBD2 matches 7 bases. Germline-derived CDR1 and CDR2 are SGHRS and YFSETQ. The CDR3 spans 16 residues. V lost 6 bases, J lost 5 bases, and 13 bases stayed unmatched. CDR3 sequence (DNA): TGCGCCAGCACCTACTCGGGGGACTATATAACCGGGGAGCTGTTTTTT. The encoded protein is CASTYSGDYITGELFF. Using reference TRBV5-1 and TRBJ2-2 for the parts outside the CDR3, the full variable domain is KAGVTQTPRYLIKTRGQQVTLSCSPISGHRSVSWYQQTPGQGLQFLFEYFSETQRNKGNFPGRFSGRQFSNSRSEMNVSTLELGDSALYLCASTYSGDYITGELFFGEGSRLTVL.